Shown below are 20 T cell receptor beta chains from a single sample sequenced in a study of blood T cells in healthy people across ages (dated by TCRdb to about 2015). The method was 5' RACE. TCRdb lists the instrument as Illumina HiSeq 2500. The second PCR ran for about 6 to 11 cycles and used a J-beta primer mix along with a sample-barcoded 5' primer. In TCRdb, the public reads were trimmed at Q25 with fastp and aligned with MiXCR, with productive beta chains retained. Duplicate CDR3 protein sequences are folded into a single record with the most common DNA and genes. The sample table lists 780,000 or so distinct CDR3 sequences, roughly 50% of them with a count of one. Roughly 24% of the sample goes to the ten largest clones. Sequencing used blood. These receptors came from a man aged 40-49 years in good health.

As to this clonotype: A read error may account for a junction end that differs from germline. The V call is TRBV5-1, the J call TRBJ1-2; D perhaps matches TRBD1 (5 bases). Germline V gene data show CDR1 as SGHRS and CDR2 as YFSETQ. The CDR3 is 14 residues long. CDR3 loop: CVSSVDGATYGYTF. The CDR3 region has the DNA TGCGTCAGCAGCGTGGATGGGGCCACCTATGGCTACACCTTC.

The CDR3 loop is CASNWSKDGAQQFF. In DNA form, the CDR3 reads TGTGCCAGCAACTGGTCCAAGGACGGGGCCCAGCAGTTCTTC. The chain combines TRBV7-2 with TRBJ2-1; D tentatively reads TRBD1 or TRBD2 (5 bases each). This CDR3 has 14 residues. Looked up from germline, CDR1 is SGHTA and CDR2 is FQGNSA. V was pared by 7 bases and J by 11 bases, with 21 bases between.

The chain links TRBV13 to TRBJ1-6; D gene ambiguous. Germline V gene sequence: CDR1 PRHDT, CDR2 FYEKMQ (reference sequence). This CDR3 spans 17 amino acids. V was trimmed by 3 bases and J by 6 bases, leaving 18 bases between them. The CDR3 is CASSFVRGNYSNSPLHF. The CDR3 DNA reads as TGTGCCAGCAGCTTCGTCCGGGGTAACTATAGTAATTCACCCCTCCACTTT.

The chain uses TRBV20-1 and TRBJ1-4; a weak D match, TRBD1 (6 bases). V lost 1 base, J lost 6 bases, and 15 bases lay in between. CDR1 is DFQATT, CDR2 SNEGSKA, per germline (reference sequence). The CDR3 consists of 15 residues. Written as DNA, the CDR3 is TGCAGTGCTAGAGCGGCTTGGACAGTACATGAAAAACTGTTTTTT. This translates into CSARAAWTVHEKLFF.

A few counts support this clonotype. The CDR3 loop reads CASRGALAKNIQYF. The CDR3 DNA reads as TGTGCCAGCAGGGGAGCCTTAGCCAAAAACATTCAGTACTTC. V gene TRBV2 combines with J gene TRBJ2-4; a possible D gene is TRBD2 (5 bases). Trimming removed 6 bases at V and 0 bases at J, with 9 bases between. Germline V gene data show CDR1 as SNHLY and CDR2 as FYNNEI. The CDR3 extends over 14 amino acids.

The V and J genes are TRBV7-2 and TRBJ2-3; 8 bases are shared with TRBD2. Germline CDR1 and CDR2: SGHTA and FQGNSA. The CDR3 runs to 14 residues. V lost 5 bases and J lost 4; bases outside the gene matches: 5. CDR3 amino acids: CASSATAGADTQYF. The CDR3 nucleotides read TGTGCCAGCAGCGCTACAGCGGGAGCAGATACGCAGTATTTT.

The gene calls are TRBV5-6 and TRBJ2-7; 8 positions match TRBD1. The CDR3 contains 16 residues. Germline CDR1 reads SGHDT; CDR2 reads YYEEEE. J was trimmed by 3 bases and V by 1 base; bases with no gene match: 9. The CDR3 sequence is CASSLLDRVKDYEQYF. For the CDR3, the DNA is TGTGCCAGCAGCTTGCTGGACAGGGTGAAGGACTACGAGCAGTACTTC. The full variable domain, its missing parts supplied by reference TRBV5-6 and TRBJ2-7, is DAGVTQSPTHLIKTRGQQVTLRCSPKSGHDTVSWYQQALGQGPQFIFQYYEEEERQRGNFPDRFSGHQFPNYSSELNVNALLLGDSALYLCASSLLDRVKDYEQYFGPGTRLTVT.

The CDR3 sequence: CASSGTRGLDQPQHF. CDR3 coding DNA: TGTGCCAGCAGCGGTACCAGGGGCTTGGATCAGCCCCAGCATTTT. The chain links TRBV5-6 to TRBJ1-5; a weak D match, TRBD1 (6 bases). Germline V gives CDR1 SGHDT, CDR2 YYEEEE. This CDR3 contains 15 residues. V lost 4 bases, J lost 5 bases, and 16 bases lay in between.

This clonotype was picked up a small number of times. The chain recombines TRBV7-2 with TRBJ2-5; the match to TRBD2 covers 8 bases. Losses at the gene ends were 2 bases for V and 11 bases for J; bases not matched to a gene: 16. This CDR3 comprises 16 residues. Germline CDR1 is SGHTA and CDR2 is FQGNSA. CDR3 sequence: CASSLNRGGQNNEQYF. The CDR3 coding sequence is TGTGCCAGCAGCTTAAATCGCGGGGGGCAGAACAATGAGCAGTACTTC.

This clonotype was detected once. CDR3 loop: CASSYQGSAGGVYEQYF. The CDR3, as DNA: TGTGCCAGCAGTTACCAGGGGAGTGCAGGGGGGGTTTACGAGCAGTACTTC. V is TRBV6-6 and J is TRBJ2-7; D might be TRBD1 or TRBD2, each matching 7 bases. Trimming shortened V by 2 bases and J by 4 bases, and 21 bases separated the two germline ends. The CDR3 spans 17 residues. The germline CDR1 and CDR2 sequences are MNHNY and SVGAGI (reference sequence).

The CDR3 DNA is TGCAGCGTTGAGGTGGACGGTATGAACACTGAAGCTTTCTTT. This codes for CSVEVDGMNTEAFF. V is TRBV29-1 and J is TRBJ1-1; D unresolved. This CDR3 is 14 amino acids long. Trimming took off 3 bases at V and 0 bases at J, with 11 bases between the two ends. Per germline, CDR1 SQVTM and CDR2 ANQGSEA.

This clonotype has more than one count but fewer than ten. V usage is TRBV6-5 and J usage is TRBJ2-7; 13 bases are shared with TRBD2. This CDR3 is built from 19 residues. The germline V gene encodes CDR1 MNHEY and CDR2 SVGAGI. V was pared by 2 bases and J by 4 bases, with 14 bases of the junction left unmatched. CDR3 DNA sequence: TGTGCCAGCAGTTACGGCAGGACTAGCGGGAGTTTTCTCGGGTACGAGCAGTACTTC. This encodes CASSYGRTSGSFLGYEQYF.

This clonotype appeared a few times. J is TRBJ2-5 and V is TRBV29-1, with 9 bases that match TRBD1. V lost 7 bases and J lost 5; bases outside the gene matches: 8. The CDR3 spans 13 residues. CDR1 is SQVTM, CDR2 ANQGSEA, per germline. CDR3 coding DNA: TGCAGCGGCGTAACAGGGGGCTCGGAGACCCAGTACTTC. Protein: CSGVTGGSETQYF.

The V call is TRBV9, the J call TRBJ1-2, with D hard to call. V was clipped by 0 bases and J by 7 bases, with 10 bases between them. Germline V gene lookup returns CDR1 SGDLS and CDR2 YYNGEE. The CDR3 is 13 residues long. The CDR3 region is CASSVGTSGGYTF. DNA for the CDR3: TGTGCCAGCAGCGTAGGGACTTCGGGTGGCTACACCTTC. The entire variable domain, with the rest obtained from reference TRBV9 and TRBJ1-2, is as follows: DSGVTQTPKHLITATGQRVTLRCSPRSGDLSVYWYQQSLDQGLQFLIQYYNGEERAKGNILERFSAQQFPDLHSELNLSSLELGDSALYFCASSVGTSGGYTFGSGTRLTVV.

This chain joins TRBV2 and TRBJ1-6; D unclear. The V gene's germline CDR1 is SNHLY and CDR2 FYNNEI. This CDR3 has 13 residues. The germline V and J ends were trimmed by 4 bases and 10 bases, with 11 bases remaining between them. The DNA for the CDR3 is TGTGCCAGCAGTGTACGTTTCGAGTCACCCCTCCACTTT. It translates to CASSVRFESPLHF.

The rearrangement uses TRBV15 and TRBJ2-7; 8 positions agree with TRBD1. TRBJ2-5 explains the end of the DNA better; the J call may be wrong. The V gene's germline CDR1 is LNHNV and CDR2 YYDKDF (reference sequence). The CDR3 runs to 14 residues. CDR3 amino acids: CATSRPQGAETQYF. In nucleotides, the CDR3 is TGTGCCACCAGCAGACCCCAGGGGGCCGAGACCCAGTACTTC.

Details on this clonotype: A much larger clone is a single base away; this may be a read error. The chain recombines TRBV7-2 with TRBJ1-6; D is possibly TRBD1 (6 bases). The CDR3 length is 15 residues. The germline V gene encodes CDR1 SGHTA and CDR2 FQGNSA. For the CDR3, the DNA is TGTGCCAGCAGCTCCCAGGGGAGGAATAAGTCACCCCTCCACTTT. Translating it yields CASSSQGRNKSPLHF.

This clonotype was counted a few times. The chain joins TRBV9 to TRBJ1-1; D uncertain. Between the trimmed V and J ends, which lost 0 bases and 0 bases, there was a span of 6 bases. The CDR3 contains 14 residues. Germline V gene data show CDR1 as SGDLS and CDR2 as YYNGEE. CDR3: CASSVGTVNTEAFF. In DNA, the CDR3 is TGTGCCAGCAGCGTAGGGACGGTGAACACTGAAGCTTTCTTT.

This clonotype appeared a few times. The chain employs TRBV27 and TRBJ2-5; possibly TRBD1 or TRBD2 for D (5 bases each). This CDR3 is built from 11 residues. Germline V gene data show CDR1 as MNHEY and CDR2 as SMNVEV (reference sequence). V was shortened by 8 bases and J by 4 bases, with 8 bases between the two germline ends. DNA for the CDR3: TGTGCCAGCGGGGGTTTAGAGACCCAGTACTTC. It encodes CASGGLETQYF.

V is TRBV12-3 or TRBV12-4 and J is TRBJ2-4, with D tentatively TRBD1 or TRBD2 (6 bases each). The DNA end is a closer match to TRBJ2-7, so the J assignment may be wrong. The CDR3 runs to 15 residues. Written as DNA, the CDR3 is TGTGCCAGCAGTTTAGCGCGAAGGGGGAGGAACGAGCAGTACTTC. As protein: CASSLARRGRNEQYF.